This T cell receptor beta chain stems from a study of blood T cell repertoires in COVID-19. The CDR3 spans 13 residues. V was shortened by 4 bases and J by 0 bases, with 6 bases between the two germline ends. Per the germline V gene, CDR1 is MDHEN and CDR2 is SYDVKM. The method was immunoSEQ multiplex PCR; TCRdb's version includes in-frame clones alone and lacks a portion of them. The table has a few hundred thousand clones, more than 75% seen once. This TCR was sampled from a woman older than 75 with COVID-19, enrolled during active disease. Sample: peripheral blood. The J gene is TRBJ1-1, the V gene TRBV28; D ambiguous. The chain's CDR3 is CASSSPVNTEAFF. CDR3 DNA sequence: TGTGCCAGCAGTTCCCCGGTGAACACTGAAGCTTTCTTT. The full variable domain, its missing parts supplied by reference TRBV28 and TRBJ1-1, is DVKVTQSSRYLVKRTGEKVFLECVQDMDHENMFWYRQDPGLGLRLIYFSYDVKMKEKGDIPEGYSVSREKKERFSLILESASTNQTSMYLCASSSPVNTEAFFGQGTRLTVV.